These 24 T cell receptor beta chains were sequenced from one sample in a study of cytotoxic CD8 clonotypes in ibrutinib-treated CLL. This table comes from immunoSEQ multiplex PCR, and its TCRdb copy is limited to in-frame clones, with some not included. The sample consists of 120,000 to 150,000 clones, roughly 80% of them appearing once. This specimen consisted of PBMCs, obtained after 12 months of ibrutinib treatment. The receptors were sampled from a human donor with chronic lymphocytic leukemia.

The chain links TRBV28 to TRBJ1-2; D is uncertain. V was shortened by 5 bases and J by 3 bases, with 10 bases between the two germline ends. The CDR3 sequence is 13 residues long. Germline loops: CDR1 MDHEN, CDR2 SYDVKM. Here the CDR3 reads CASSAGSDYGYTF. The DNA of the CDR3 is TGTGCCAGCAGTGCCGGGAGCGACTATGGCTACACCTTC.

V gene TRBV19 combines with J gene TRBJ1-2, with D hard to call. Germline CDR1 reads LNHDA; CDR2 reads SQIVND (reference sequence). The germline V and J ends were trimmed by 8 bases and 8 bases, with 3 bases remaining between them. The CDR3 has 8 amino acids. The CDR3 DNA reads TGTGCCAGTGGAGGCTACACCTTC. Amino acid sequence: CASGGYTF.

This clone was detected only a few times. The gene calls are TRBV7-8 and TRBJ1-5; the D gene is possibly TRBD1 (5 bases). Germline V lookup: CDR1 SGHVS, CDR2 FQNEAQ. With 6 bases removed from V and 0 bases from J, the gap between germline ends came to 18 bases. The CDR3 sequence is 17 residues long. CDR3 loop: CASSQLGGSYSNQPQHF. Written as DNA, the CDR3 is TGTGCCAGCAGTCAACTGGGGGGGTCCTATAGCAATCAGCCCCAGCATTTT.

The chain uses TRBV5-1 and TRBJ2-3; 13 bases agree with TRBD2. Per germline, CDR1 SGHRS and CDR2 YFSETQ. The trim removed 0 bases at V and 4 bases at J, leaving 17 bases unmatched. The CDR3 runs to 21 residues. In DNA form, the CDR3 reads TGCGCCAGCAGCTTGGCCAGACTAGCGGGAGGCCCTACAACTAGCGCAGATACGCAGTATTTT. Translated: CASSLARLAGGPTTSADTQYF.

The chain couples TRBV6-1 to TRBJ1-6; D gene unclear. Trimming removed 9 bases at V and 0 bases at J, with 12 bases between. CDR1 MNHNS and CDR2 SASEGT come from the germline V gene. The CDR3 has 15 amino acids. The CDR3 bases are TGTGCCAGTGACCCAAGGAGCTCCTATAATTCACCCCTCCACTTT. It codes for CASDPRSSYNSPLHF.

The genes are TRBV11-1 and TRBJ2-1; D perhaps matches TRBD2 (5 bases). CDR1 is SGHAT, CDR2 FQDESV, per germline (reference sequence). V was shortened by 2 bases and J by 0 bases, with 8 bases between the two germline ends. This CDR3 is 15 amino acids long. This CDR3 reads CASSLWGDSYNEQFF. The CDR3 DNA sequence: TGTGCCAGCAGCTTATGGGGAGACTCCTACAATGAGCAGTTCTTC.

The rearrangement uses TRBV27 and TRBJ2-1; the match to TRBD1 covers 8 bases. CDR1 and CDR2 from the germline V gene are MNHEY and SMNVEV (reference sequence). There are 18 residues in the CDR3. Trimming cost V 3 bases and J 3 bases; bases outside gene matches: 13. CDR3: CASSLLGQVATGYNEQFF. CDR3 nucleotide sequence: TGTGCCAGCAGTTTGTTGGGACAGGTTGCTACGGGCTACAATGAGCAGTTCTTC.

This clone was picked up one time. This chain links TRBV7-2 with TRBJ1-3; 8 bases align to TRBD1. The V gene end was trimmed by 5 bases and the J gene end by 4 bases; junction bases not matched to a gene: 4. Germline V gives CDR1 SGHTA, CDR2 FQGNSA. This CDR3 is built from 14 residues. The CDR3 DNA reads TGTGCCAGCAGCCCCCGGACAGGGGGAAACACCATATATTTT. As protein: CASSPRTGGNTIYF.

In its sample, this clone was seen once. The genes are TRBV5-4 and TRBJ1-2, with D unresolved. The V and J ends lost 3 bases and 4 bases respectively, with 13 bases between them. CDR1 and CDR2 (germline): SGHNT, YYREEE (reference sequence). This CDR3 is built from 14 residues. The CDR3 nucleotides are TGTGCCAGCAGCTCCCACGAGTGGAGCTATGGCTACACCTTC. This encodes CASSSHEWSYGYTF.

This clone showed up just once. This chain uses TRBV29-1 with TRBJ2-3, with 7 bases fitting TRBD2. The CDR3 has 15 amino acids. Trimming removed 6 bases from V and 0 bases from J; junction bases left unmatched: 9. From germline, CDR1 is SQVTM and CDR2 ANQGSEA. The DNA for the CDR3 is TGCAGCGTCCGTTACCTAGCGGAAAGCACAGATACGCAGTATTTT. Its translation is CSVRYLAESTDTQYF.

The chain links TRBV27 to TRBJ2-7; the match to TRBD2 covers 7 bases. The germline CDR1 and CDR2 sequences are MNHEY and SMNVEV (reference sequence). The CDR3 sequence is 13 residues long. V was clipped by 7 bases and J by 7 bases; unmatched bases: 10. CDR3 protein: CASIGGGSREQYF. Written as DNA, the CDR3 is TGTGCCAGCATAGGCGGGGGATCACGGGAGCAGTACTTC.

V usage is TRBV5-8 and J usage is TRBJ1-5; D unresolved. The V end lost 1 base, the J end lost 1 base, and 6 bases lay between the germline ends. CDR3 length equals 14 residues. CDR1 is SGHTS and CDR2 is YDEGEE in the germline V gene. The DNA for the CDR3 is TGTGCCAGCAGCTTGAGACTAAGCAATCAGCCCCAGCATTTT. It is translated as CASSLRLSNQPQHF.

The CDR3 bases are TGTGCCAGCAGCCAAGGGCGGCGCGAAAAACTGTTTTTT. This translates into CASSQGRREKLFF. The chain combines TRBV16 with TRBJ1-4; no clear D. This CDR3 region has 13 residues. V gave up 2 bases and J gave up 8 bases, with 9 bases separating them. CDR1 KGHSY and CDR2 FQNENV come from the germline V gene.

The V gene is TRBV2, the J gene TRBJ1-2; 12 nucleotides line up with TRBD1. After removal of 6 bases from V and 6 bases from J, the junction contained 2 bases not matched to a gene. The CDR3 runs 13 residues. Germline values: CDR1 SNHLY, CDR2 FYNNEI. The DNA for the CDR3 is TGTGCCAGCAGAGGGACAGGGGGCGATGGCTACACCTTC. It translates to CASRGTGGDGYTF.

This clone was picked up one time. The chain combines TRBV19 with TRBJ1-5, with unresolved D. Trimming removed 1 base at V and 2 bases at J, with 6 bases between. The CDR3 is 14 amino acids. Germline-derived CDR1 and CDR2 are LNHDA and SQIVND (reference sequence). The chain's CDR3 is CASSIVGGNQPQHF. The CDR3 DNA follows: TGTGCCAGTAGTATAGTTGGAGGCAATCAGCCCCAGCATTTT.

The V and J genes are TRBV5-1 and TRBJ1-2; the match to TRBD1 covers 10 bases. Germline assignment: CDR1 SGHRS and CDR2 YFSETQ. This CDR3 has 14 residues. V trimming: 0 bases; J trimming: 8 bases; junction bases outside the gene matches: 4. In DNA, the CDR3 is TGCGCCAGCAGCTTGGACGACAGGGGGCTCGGCTACACCTTC. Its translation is CASSLDDRGLGYTF.

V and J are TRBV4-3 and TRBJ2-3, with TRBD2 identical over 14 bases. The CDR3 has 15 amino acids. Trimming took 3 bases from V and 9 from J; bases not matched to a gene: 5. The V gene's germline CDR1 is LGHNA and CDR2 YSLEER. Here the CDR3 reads CASSHTGLAGGTQYF. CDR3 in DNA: TGCGCCAGCAGCCACACTGGACTAGCGGGAGGAACGCAGTATTTT.

This chain's CDR3 is CASRHRTNEKLFF. In DNA, the CDR3 is TGTGCCAGCAGGCACCGGACTAATGAAAAACTGTTTTTT. This rearrangement joins TRBV25-1 to TRBJ1-4, with D uncertain. Trimming left V 6 bases short and J 2 bases short, with 7 bases between. In germline, CDR1 is MGHDK, CDR2 SYGVNS. The CDR3 totals 13 residues. Looking up the rest from reference TRBV25-1 and TRBJ1-4 gives the full variable domain: EADIYQTPRYLVIGTGKKITLECSQTMGHDKMYWYQQDPGMELHLIHYSYGVNSTEKGDLSSESTVSRIRTEHFPLTLESARPSHTSQYLCASRHRTNEKLFFGSGTQLSVL.

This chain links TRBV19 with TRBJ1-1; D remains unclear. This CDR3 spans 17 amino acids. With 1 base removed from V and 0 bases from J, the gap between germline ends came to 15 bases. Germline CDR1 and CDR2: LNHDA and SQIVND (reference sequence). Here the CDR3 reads CASSIGFGQRMNTEAFF. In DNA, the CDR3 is TGTGCCAGTAGTATAGGTTTCGGGCAGCGCATGAACACTGAAGCTTTCTTT. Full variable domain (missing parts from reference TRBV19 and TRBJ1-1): DGGITQSPKYLFRKEGQNVTLSCEQNLNHDAMYWYRQDPGQGLRLIYYSQIVNDFQKGDIAEGYSVSREKKESFPLTVTSAQKNPTAFYLCASSIGFGQRMNTEAFFGQGTRLTVV.

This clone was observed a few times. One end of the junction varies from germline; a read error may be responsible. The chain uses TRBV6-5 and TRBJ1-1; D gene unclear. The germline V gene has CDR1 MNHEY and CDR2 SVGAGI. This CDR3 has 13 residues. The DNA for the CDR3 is TGCGCCAGCAGCCCCAACAGGAACACTGAAGCTTTCTTT. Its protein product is CASSPNRNTEAFF.

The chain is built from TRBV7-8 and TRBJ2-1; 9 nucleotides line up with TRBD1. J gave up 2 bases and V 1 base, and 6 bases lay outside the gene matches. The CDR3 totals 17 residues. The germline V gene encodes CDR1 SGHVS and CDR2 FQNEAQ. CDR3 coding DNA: TGTGCCAGCAGCTTAGGAGTGACAGGGGGTGCCTACAATGAGCAGTTCTTC. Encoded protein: CASSLGVTGGAYNEQFF.

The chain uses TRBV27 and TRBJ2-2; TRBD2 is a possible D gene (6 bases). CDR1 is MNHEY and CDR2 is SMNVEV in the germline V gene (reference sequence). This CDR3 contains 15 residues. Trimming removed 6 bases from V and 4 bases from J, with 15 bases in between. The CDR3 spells CASRLARRGTGELFF. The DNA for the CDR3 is TGTGCCAGCAGGCTAGCGAGGAGGGGCACCGGGGAGCTGTTTTTT.

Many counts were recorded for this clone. DNA of the CDR3: TGTGCCAGCAGCCCCTTGGCGGGAGAGAATGAGCAGTTCTTC. Residues: CASSPLAGENEQFF. The chain carries TRBV4-2 and TRBJ2-1, with 7 bases identical to TRBD2. This CDR3 comprises 14 residues. Germline CDR1 is LGHNA and CDR2 is YNFKEQ. Germline trimming cut 4 bases from V and 7 bases from J; bases unmatched to any gene: 7.

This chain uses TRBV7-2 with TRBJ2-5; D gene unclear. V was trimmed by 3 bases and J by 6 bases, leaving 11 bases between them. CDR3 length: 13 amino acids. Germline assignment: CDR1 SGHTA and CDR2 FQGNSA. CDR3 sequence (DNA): TGTGCCAGCAGCTTGTCAGGTCAGAAGACCCAGTACTTC. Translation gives CASSLSGQKTQYF.